These T cell receptor beta chains were read from a single sample in a study of blood T cell repertoires in COVID-19. TCRdb's table, derived via immunoSEQ multiplex PCR, lists solely in-frame clones and lacks some. There are fewer than 350,000 clones in the sample; 89% occur only once, and roughly 5% lies in the top ten. The sequencing sample was made of PBMCs or T cells enriched from blood (not recorded which). Receptors were obtained from a man between 60 and 70 years old who had recovered from COVID-19. Both conserved end residues are trimmed from each CDR3. The order of the fields is V gene, clone size, CDR3 protein. Not every row has a clone size; where given, it reads once, few, many or a size class.

v_call: TRBV6-1
clone_size: -
cdr3_aa: ASSGITRDSLTYEQY

v_call: TRBV6-5
clone_size: -
cdr3_aa: ASSYWEGVTEAF

v_call: TRBV6-5
clone_size: -
cdr3_aa: ASSLTSGREETQY

v_call: TRBV5-1
clone_size: -
cdr3_aa: ASRLAQRVGELF

v_call: TRBV10-2
clone_size: -
cdr3_aa: ASSDPGLASYEQY

v_call: TRBV7-3
clone_size: few
cdr3_aa: ASSLVLAGANEQF

v_call: TRBV6-5
clone_size: -
cdr3_aa: ASRPVGQNNQPQH

v_call: TRBV5-1
clone_size: -
cdr3_aa: ASGSGGELF

v_call: TRBV18
clone_size: -
cdr3_aa: ASSFGNQETQY

v_call: TRBV11-3
clone_size: once
cdr3_aa: ASSKDSNEQF

v_call: TRBV24-1
clone_size: -
cdr3_aa: ATSDFRLAGSNNEQF

v_call: TRBV11-2
clone_size: -
cdr3_aa: ASSFSPSGIYGYT

v_call: TRBV7-2
clone_size: few
cdr3_aa: ASSLGPKGSYNSPLH

v_call: TRBV10-3
clone_size: -
cdr3_aa: AISDQSNEKLF

v_call: TRBV19
clone_size: -
cdr3_aa: ASSISLADRAQY

v_call: TRBV7-3
clone_size: -
cdr3_aa: ASSSYSGTGDPYEQY

v_call: TRBV2
clone_size: -
cdr3_aa: ASSNRGSTLVLT

v_call: TRBV5-4
clone_size: few
cdr3_aa: ASSPGGLLAYEQY

v_call: TRBV7-9
clone_size: -
cdr3_aa: ASSARGGQGYEQY

v_call: TRBV7-9
clone_size: -
cdr3_aa: ASTDRGPGNTIY